This T cell receptor (beta chain) was documented in a study of beta chain features in type 1 diabetes. In total, each donor contributed a single heparinised blood draw that averaged around 110 mL. The table lists this clone with a few counts. The sequenced template was cDNA made from the entire isolated RNA. Method: immunoSEQ multiplex PCR; TCRdb's copy keeps in-frame clones and lacks some. The sample shows 250,000 to 350,000 clones, 11% to 15% of them seen only once. This CDR3 is 16 amino acids long. Trimming took off 0 bases at V and 0 bases at J, with 9 bases between the two ends. Germline V gives CDR1 SGHRS, CDR2 YFSETQ.

The source of this sequence is a man aged 25-40 years in good health. Sequencing used central memory CD4+ T cells from blood. The chain combines TRBV5-1 with TRBJ2-2; no clear D gene. The CDR3 nucleotides read TGCGCCAGCAGCTTGGCCTTAACTACGAACACCGGGGAGCTGTTTTTT. As protein: CASSLALTTNTGELFF. The variable domain in full, completed from reference TRBV5-1 and TRBJ2-2, reads KAGVTQTPRYLIKTRGQQVTLSCSPISGHRSVSWYQQTPGQGLQFLFEYFSETQRNKGNFPGRFSGRQFSNSRSEMNVSTLELGDSALYLCASSLALTTNTGELFFGEGSRLTVL.